The T cell receptor beta chain under discussion was sequenced for a study of T cells after yellow fever vaccination. Study outcomes and limitations: Researchers report a weaker secondary response that nonetheless peaked faster, day 5 versus 15.

Germline values: CDR1 SGHVS, CDR2 FQNEAQ. V gave up 5 bases and J gave up 7 bases; unmatched junction bases: 5. The CDR3 has 15 amino acids. TCRdb re-called the 5' RACE reads with MiXCR, one entry per CDR3 protein. The repertoire holds some 350,000 distinct CDR3 sequences, with about 9.5% as singletons. Note on this clonotype: Its antigen is undetermined.

The sequences come from PBMCs, collected on the day of the first yellow fever vaccination. The chain employs TRBV7-8 and TRBJ2-1, with 13 positions matching TRBD2. The receptor was isolated from a young man who received the YFV17D yellow fever vaccine. CDR3 sequence (DNA): TGTGCCAGCAGCGAACTAGCGGGGGGGCGTAATGAGCAGTTCTTC. Its protein is CASSELAGGRNEQFF.